The rows below give T cell receptor beta chains drawn from one sample of a study of post-analysis software for immune sequencing data. TCRdb independently ran MiXCR on the PCR reads; one entry per CDR3 protein. The sample holds 350,000 to 450,000 distinct CDR3 sequences, around 37% seen once. The sample comprised blood. The source is a girl between 10 and 17 years old with multiple sclerosis. Each CDR3 is given with its conserved first and last residue.

j_gene,v_gene,CDR3aa
TRBJ2-1,TRBV7-3,CASSSESGHGEQFF
TRBJ1-5,TRBV5-1,CASSMGGNQPQHF
TRBJ1-1,TRBV6-5,CASSSPGQGHTEAFF
TRBJ2-1,TRBV12-3/TRBV12-4,CASSFPGWGGGRNEQFF
TRBJ2-4,TRBV7-2,CASSLKGAVGAKNIQYF
TRBJ2-5,TRBV5-1,CASSPDRHLRTQYF
TRBJ2-2,TRBV4-1,CASSQDGGHNTGELFF
TRBJ2-1,TRBV4-1,CASSQVVVWSHEQFF
TRBJ1-5,TRBV16,CASSQSGDQPQHF
TRBJ2-1,TRBV24-1,CATSDSDRNEQFF
TRBJ1-5,TRBV7-2,CASSLQTGINQPQHF
TRBJ1-5,TRBV12-3/TRBV12-4,CASSPTGVPSNQPQHF
TRBJ2-1,TRBV10-3,CAISESSSSYNEQFF
TRBJ2-1,TRBV7-2,CASSSAAGQYNEQFF
TRBJ2-7,TRBV12-3/TRBV12-4,CASSFDSYEQYF
TRBJ2-3,TRBV7-6,CASSLAPADTQYF
TRBJ1-2,TRBV6-5,CVSSYSSPLNYGYTF
TRBJ2-1,TRBV29-1,CSVPGTSSYNERFF
TRBJ1-2,TRBV28,CASRPTGAGGYTF
TRBJ2-7,TRBV6-2/TRBV6-3,CADYPLASGGSYEQYF
TRBJ2-7,TRBV4-1,CASSPMGETGFYEQYF
TRBJ1-2,TRBV6-2/TRBV6-3,CASRTGQGGGYTF
TRBJ2-3,TRBV28,CASSRGTSTDTQYF
TRBJ1-2,TRBV6-5,CASSYDRGPNYGYTF
TRBJ2-1,TRBV4-1,CASSQGVGGAYNEQFF
TRBJ2-1,TRBV20-1,CSANRNNEQFF
TRBJ2-3,TRBV7-9,CASSPKDRGSTDTQYF
TRBJ1-6,TRBV6-5,CASSYSTGAGSPLHF
TRBJ2-1,TRBV4-1,CASSQRHLRQGPYNEQFF
TRBJ1-2,TRBV7-8,CASSLRTGPYGYTF
TRBJ2-4,TRBV7-2,CASSHPGGGGKNIQYF
TRBJ2-3,TRBV18,CASSPGGPVPDTQYF
TRBJ1-4,TRBV6-5,CASSYSPGYIANEKLFF
TRBJ2-1,TRBV3-1,CASSRLGTGGNEQFF
TRBJ2-3,TRBV10-1,CASSESLAGGPTDTQYF
TRBJ2-2,TRBV7-8,CATKRINTGELFF
TRBJ1-1,TRBV7-9,CASSSLTGEHTEAFF
TRBJ1-2,TRBV12-3/TRBV12-4,CASSNSGTGSGYTF
TRBJ1-2,TRBV28,CVSSSFTGTGGYYGYTF
TRBJ1-1,TRBV6-5,CASSYIFHTEAFF
TRBJ2-1,TRBV20-1,CSATESGSYNEQFF
TRBJ2-5,TRBV7-2,CASSSGPQVGTQYF
TRBJ2-3,TRBV12-3/TRBV12-4,CASSFGSTSWDTQYF
TRBJ2-7,TRBV28,CASSPDWQAYEQYF
TRBJ2-7,TRBV4-1,CASSHSRVGQGAYEQYF
TRBJ1-4,TRBV7-9,CASSLPPSGGNEKLFF
TRBJ1-2,TRBV6-1,CASSASERTSGGYTF
TRBJ2-1,TRBV13,CASSLAGQGTNEQFF
TRBJ2-1,TRBV27,CASSLSLREAGYNEQFF
TRBJ1-2,TRBV6-6,CASRNTQGNINYGYTF
TRBJ2-7,TRBV10-3,CAISERTGGYEQYF
TRBJ2-7,TRBV20-1,CSARSLQGAYEQYF
TRBJ2-7,TRBV3-1,CASSQDADGAGYEQYF
TRBJ1-2,TRBV29-1,CSVSVGTNYGYTF
TRBJ2-7,TRBV13,CASSPKEGTSGVYEQYF
TRBJ2-5,TRBV4-2,CASSYSGGEVTQYF
TRBJ2-7,TRBV6-5,CASTRITDRRGYEQYF
TRBJ2-7,TRBV7-9,CASRPALGGDEQYF
TRBJ2-3,TRBV6-2/TRBV6-3,CASRGTPNPFGDTQYF